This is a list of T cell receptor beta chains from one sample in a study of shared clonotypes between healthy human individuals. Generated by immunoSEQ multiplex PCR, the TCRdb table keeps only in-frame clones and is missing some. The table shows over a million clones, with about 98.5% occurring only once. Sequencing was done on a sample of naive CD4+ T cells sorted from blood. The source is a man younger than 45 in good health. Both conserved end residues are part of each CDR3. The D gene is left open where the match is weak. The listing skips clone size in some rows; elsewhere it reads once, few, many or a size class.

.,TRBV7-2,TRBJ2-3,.,TGTGCCAGCAGCCTTACGCCCCTCGGGGAGACAGATACGCAGTATTTT,CASSLTPLGETDTQYF
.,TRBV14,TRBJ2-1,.,TGTGCCAGCAGCCAAGACATATGGCCCAATGAGCAGTTCTTC,CASSQDIWPNEQFF
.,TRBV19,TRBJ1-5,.,TGTGCCAGTAGTATAGTTAACCTCGGGGGTCAGCCCCAGCATTTT,CASSIVNLGGQPQHF
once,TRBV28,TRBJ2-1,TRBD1,TGTGCCAGCCAGGGGGTCTCCTACAATGAGCAGTTCTTC,CASQGVSYNEQFF
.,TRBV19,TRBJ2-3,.,TGTGCCAGTAGTATTAGCGGCGCGGGCGCAGATACGCAGTATTTT,CASSISGAGADTQYF
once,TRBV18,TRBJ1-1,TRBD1,TGTGCCAGCGATGACAGGGAAGGAATGAACACTGAAGCTTTCTTT,CASDDREGMNTEAFF
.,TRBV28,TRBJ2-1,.,TGTGCCAGCAGTTTAATGGCTTGGGGCGGTTCCTACAATGAGCAGTTCTTC,CASSLMAWGGSYNEQFF
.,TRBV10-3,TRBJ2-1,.,TGTGCCATCAGTGGGGATTTCAATGAGCAGTTCTTC,CAISGDFNEQFF
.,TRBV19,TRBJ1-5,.,TGTGCCAGTAGTATAGTGGAGAGTTCGCCCCAGCATTTT,CASSIVESSPQHF
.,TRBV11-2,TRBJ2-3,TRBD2,TGTGCCAGCAGACCCCCACTAGCGGAGGCGATAGATACGCAGTATTTT,CASRPPLAEAIDTQYF
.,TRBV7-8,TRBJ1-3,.,TGTGCCAGCAGCTTAATATCTGTTTCTGGAAACACCATATATTTT,CASSLISVSGNTIYF
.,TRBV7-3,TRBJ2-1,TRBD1,TGTGCCAGCAGCTTAGGACTTAGGACAGGGACCAATGAGCAGTTCTTC,CASSLGLRTGTNEQFF
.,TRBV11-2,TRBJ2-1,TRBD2,TGTGCCAGCAGCCCCCGACTAGCGGCTAACAATGAGCAGTTCTTC,CASSPRLAANNEQFF
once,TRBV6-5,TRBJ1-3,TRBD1,TGTGCCAGCAGGACAGGGGGGGGAAACACCATATATTTT,CASRTGGGNTIYF
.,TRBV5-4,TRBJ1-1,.,TGTGCCAGCAGCTTGGACTTAAGCAGCAGGGTTGAAGCTTTCTTT,CASSLDLSSRVEAFF
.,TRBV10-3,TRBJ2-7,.,TGTGCCATCAGTGAGCCTGGGGAATCCTACGAGCAGTACTTC,CAISEPGESYEQYF
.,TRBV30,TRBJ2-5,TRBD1,TGTGCCTTCCGCCGGGACAGGAAAGAGACCCAGTACTTC,CAFRRDRKETQYF
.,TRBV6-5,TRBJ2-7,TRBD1,TGTGCCAGCAGTGGCCGGACAGGGCCGCAGTACTTC,CASSGRTGPQYF
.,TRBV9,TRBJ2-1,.,TGTGCCAGCAGCGTACGCGGGACTTACGAAAATGAGCAGTTCTTC,CASSVRGTYENEQFF
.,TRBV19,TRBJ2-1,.,TGTGCCAGTACCCCGGGACGCTCCTACAATGAGCAGTTCTTC,CASTPGRSYNEQFF
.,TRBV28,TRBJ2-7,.,TGTGCCAGCATCCAGTCTAGCTCCTACGAGCAGTACTTC,CASIQSSSYEQYF
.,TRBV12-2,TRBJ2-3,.,TGTGCAAGTCACCCCCGGGACAGAGAACCAGATACGCAGTATTTT,CASHPRDREPDTQYF
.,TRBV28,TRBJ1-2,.,TGTGCCAGCAGTTTAGCGGGGTTGAATGGCTACACCTTC,CASSLAGLNGYTF
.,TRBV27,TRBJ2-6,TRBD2,TGTGCCAGCAGTTTAAAGGATGAGCGGGAGGGCTCTGGGGCCAACGTCCTGACTTTC,CASSLKDEREGSGANVLTF
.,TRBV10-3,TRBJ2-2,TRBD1,TGTGCCATCAGTGAGACAGGGGTACCCCGCTTGAACACCGGGGAGCTGTTTTTT,CAISETGVPRLNTGELFF
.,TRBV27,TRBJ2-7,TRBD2,TGTGCCAGCCGCTTAGCGGGAGGGCCTTACGAGCAGTACTTC,CASRLAGGPYEQYF
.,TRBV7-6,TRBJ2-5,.,TGTGCCAGCAGCCTCGATTACCAAGAGACCCAGTACTTC,CASSLDYQETQYF
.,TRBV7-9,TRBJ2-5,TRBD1,TGTGCCAGCAGCTCATGGACAGGGGGGGAGACCCAGTACTTC,CASSSWTGGETQYF
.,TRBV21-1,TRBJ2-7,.,TGTGCCAGCAGCAAAGCCCTACAGGGGACCCTCTACGAGCAGTACTTC,CASSKALQGTLYEQYF
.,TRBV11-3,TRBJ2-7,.,TGTGCCAGCAGCTTGAATAGGGACACTTCCTACGAGCAGTACTTC,CASSLNRDTSYEQYF
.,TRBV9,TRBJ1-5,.,TGTGCCAGCAGCGTCCAGCCTCACCAGCCCCAGCATTTT,CASSVQPHQPQHF
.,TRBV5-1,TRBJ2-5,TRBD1,TGCGCCAGCAGCTTGGCGGCGACAGGGGCGGAAGGAGGGGAGACCCAGTACTTC,CASSLAATGAEGGETQYF
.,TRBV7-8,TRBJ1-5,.,TGTGCCAGCAGCCGCGGACAGTCTCAGCCCCAGCATTTT,CASSRGQSQPQHF
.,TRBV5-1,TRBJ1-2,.,TGCGCCAGCAGCTTGGTTCCGGGGGAGACAGATGGCTACACCTTC,CASSLVPGETDGYTF